This record covers a single T cell receptor beta chain. Its cognate antigen is unknown. The sample is drawn from a study of cytomegalovirus exposure and HLA in healthy donors. Turning to the study itself: Genotyping showed around 81% of some 400 donors falling in the Caucasian-associated ancestry cluster.

PCR employed 60 Vbeta and 13 Jbeta primers. Only in-frame clones appear in the TCRdb table, and some are missing; sequencing was by immunoSEQ multiplex PCR. The table has approximately 130,000 clones, about 85% seen once. Study-wide findings and caveats: Cytomegalovirus-associated status was assigned to roughly 160 TCR beta chains.

The study sampled nominally healthy donors, though unrecorded immune exposures were likely. Trimming cost V 5 bases and J 6 bases, with 11 bases left between them. Germline CDR1 MNHEY, CDR2 SMNVEV (reference sequence). The CDR3 contains 13 residues. The chain carries TRBV27 and TRBJ2-1, with a weak D call TRBD2 (5 bases). The clonotype originates from a boy younger than 18 in good health and CMV-seronegative. The material sequenced was PBMCs. The DNA of the CDR3 is TGTGCCAGCAGTCCCCTGACTACCAATGAGCAGTTCTTC. Translation gives CASSPLTTNEQFF.